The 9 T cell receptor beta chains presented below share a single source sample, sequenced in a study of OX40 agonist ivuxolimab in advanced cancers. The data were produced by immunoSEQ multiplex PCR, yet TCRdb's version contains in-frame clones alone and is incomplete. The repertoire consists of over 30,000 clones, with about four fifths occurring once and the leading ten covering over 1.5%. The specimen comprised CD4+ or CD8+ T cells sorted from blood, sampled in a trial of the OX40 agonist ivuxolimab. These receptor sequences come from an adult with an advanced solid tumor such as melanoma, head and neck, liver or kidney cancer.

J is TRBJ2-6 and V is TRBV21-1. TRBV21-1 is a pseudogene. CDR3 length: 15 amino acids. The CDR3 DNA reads TGTGCCAGCAGCAAAGGGGGCTCTGGGGCCAACGTCCTGACTTTC. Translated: CASSKGGSGANVLTF.

The chain's CDR3 is CASRLSVGLAADEQYF. The DNA for the CDR3 is TGTGCCAGCAGACTGAGCGTGGGACTAGCGGCCGACGAGCAGTACTTC. This sequence joins TRBV27 and TRBJ2-7; 11 positions agree with TRBD2. Germline V CDR1 and CDR2: MNHEY, SMNVEV (reference sequence). V was clipped by 6 bases and J by 5 bases; unmatched bases: 12. This CDR3 contains 16 residues.

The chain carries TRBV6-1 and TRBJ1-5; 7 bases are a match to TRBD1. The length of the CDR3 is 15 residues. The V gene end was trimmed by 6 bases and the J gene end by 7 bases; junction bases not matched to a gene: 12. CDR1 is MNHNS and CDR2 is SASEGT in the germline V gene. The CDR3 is CASRANLGQSQPQHF. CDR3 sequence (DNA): TGTGCCAGCAGGGCAAACTTGGGACAGTCCCAGCCCCAGCATTTT.

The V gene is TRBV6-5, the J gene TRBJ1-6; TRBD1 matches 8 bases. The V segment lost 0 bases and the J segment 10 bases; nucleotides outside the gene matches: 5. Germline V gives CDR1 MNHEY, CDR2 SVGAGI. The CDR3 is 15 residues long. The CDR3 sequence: CASSYSQGAGSPLHF. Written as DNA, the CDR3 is TGTGCCAGCAGTTACTCCCAGGGGGCGGGATCACCCCTCCACTTT.

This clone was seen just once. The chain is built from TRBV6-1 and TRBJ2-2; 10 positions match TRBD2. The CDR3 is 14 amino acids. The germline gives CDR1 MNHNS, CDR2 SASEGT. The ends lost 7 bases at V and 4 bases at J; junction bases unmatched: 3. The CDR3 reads CASKASGSTGELFF. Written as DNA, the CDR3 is TGTGCCAGCAAGGCTAGCGGGAGCACCGGGGAGCTGTTTTTT.

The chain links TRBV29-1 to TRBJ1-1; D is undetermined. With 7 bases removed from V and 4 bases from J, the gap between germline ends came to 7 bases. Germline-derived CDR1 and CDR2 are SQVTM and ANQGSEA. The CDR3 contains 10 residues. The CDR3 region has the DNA TGCAGCGCCGTGTTCACTGAAGCTTTCTTT. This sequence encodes CSAVFTEAFF.

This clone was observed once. CDR3 in DNA: TGTGCCAGTAGTATAGTGGCAGGGGATAATTCACCCCTCCACTTT. It is translated as CASSIVAGDNSPLHF. The V and J genes are TRBV19 and TRBJ1-6, with D maybe TRBD1 (6 bases). This CDR3 spans 15 amino acids. CDR1 LNHDA and CDR2 SQIVND come from the germline V gene (reference sequence). The V gene lost 1 base and the J gene lost 5 bases, with 9 bases spanning the gap.

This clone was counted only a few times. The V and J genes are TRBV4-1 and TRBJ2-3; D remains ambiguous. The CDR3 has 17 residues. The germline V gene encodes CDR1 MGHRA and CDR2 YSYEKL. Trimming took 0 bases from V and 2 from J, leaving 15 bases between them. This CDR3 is CASSQDWTPQITDTQYF. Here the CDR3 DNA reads TGCGCCAGCAGCCAAGATTGGACCCCACAGATCACAGATACGCAGTATTTT.

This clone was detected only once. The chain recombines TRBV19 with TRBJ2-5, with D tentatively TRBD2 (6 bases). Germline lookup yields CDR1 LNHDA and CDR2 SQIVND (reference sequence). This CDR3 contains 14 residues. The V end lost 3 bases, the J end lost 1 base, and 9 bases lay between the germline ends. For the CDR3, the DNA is TGTGCCAGTAGTATCCGGGGGATCCAAGAGACCCAGTACTTC. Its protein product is CASSIRGIQETQYF. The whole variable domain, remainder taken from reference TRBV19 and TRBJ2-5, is DGGITQSPKYLFRKEGQNVTLSCEQNLNHDAMYWYRQDPGQGLRLIYYSQIVNDFQKGDIAEGYSVSREKKESFPLTVTSAQKNPTAFYLCASSIRGIQETQYFGPGTRLLVL.